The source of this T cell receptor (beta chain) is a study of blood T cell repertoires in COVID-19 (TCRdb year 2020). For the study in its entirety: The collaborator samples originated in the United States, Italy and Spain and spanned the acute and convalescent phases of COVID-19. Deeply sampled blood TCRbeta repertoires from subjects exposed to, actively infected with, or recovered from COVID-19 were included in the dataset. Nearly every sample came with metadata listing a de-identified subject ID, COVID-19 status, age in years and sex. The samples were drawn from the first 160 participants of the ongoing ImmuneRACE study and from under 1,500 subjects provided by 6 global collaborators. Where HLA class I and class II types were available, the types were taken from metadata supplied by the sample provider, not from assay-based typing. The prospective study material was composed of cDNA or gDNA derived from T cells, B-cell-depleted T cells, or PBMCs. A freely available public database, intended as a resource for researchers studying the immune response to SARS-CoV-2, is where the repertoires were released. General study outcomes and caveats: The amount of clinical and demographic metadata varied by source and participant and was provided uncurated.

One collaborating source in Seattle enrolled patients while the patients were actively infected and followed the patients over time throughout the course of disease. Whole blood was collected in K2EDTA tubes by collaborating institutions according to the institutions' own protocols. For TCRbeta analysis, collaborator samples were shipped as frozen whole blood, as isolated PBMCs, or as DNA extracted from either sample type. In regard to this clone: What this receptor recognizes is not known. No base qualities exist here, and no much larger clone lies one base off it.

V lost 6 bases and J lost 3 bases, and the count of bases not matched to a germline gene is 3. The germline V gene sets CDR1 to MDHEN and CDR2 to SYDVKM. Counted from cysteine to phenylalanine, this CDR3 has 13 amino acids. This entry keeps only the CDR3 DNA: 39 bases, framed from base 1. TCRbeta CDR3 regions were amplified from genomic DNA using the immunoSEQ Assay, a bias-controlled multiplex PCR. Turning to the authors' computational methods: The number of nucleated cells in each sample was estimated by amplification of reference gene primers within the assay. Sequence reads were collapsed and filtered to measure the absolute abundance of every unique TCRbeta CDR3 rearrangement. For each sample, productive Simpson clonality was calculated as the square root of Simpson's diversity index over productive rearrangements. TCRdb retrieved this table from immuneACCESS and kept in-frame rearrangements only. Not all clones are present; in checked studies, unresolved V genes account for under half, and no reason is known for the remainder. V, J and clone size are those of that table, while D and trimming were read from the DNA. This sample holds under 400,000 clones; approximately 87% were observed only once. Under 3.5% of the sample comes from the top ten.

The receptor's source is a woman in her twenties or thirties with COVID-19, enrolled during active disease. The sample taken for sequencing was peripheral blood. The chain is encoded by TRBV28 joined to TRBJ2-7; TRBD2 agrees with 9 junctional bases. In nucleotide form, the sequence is TGTGCCAGCAGCGCGGGAGGGAACTACGAGCAGTACTTC. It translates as CASSAGGNYEQYF. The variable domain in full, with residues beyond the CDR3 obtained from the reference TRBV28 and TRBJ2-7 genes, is DVKVTQSSRYLVKRTGEKVFLECVQDMDHENMFWYRQDPGLGLRLIYFSYDVKMKEKGDIPEGYSVSREKKERFSLILESASTNQTSMYLCASSAGGNYEQYFGPGTRLTVT.